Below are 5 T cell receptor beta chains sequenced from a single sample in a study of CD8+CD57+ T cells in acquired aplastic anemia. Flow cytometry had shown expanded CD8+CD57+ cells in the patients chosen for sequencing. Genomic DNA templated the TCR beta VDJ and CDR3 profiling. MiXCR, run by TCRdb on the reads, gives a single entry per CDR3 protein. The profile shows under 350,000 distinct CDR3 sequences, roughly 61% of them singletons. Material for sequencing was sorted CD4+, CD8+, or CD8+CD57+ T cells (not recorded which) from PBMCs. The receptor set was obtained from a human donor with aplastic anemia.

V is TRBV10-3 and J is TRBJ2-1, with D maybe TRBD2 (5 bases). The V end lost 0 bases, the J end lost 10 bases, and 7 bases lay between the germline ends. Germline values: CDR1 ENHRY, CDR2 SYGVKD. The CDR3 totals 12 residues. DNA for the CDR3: TGTGCCATCAGTGAGTCCCGGGGAGAGCAGTTCTTC. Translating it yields CAISESRGEQFF.

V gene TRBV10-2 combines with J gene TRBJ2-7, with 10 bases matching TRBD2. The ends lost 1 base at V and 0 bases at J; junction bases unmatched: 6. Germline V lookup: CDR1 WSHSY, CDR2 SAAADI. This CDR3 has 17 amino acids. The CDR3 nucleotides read TGCGCCAGCAGTGAGTGGAGCGGGAGGGCCCTCTCCTACGAGCAGTACTTC. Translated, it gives CASSEWSGRALSYEQYF.

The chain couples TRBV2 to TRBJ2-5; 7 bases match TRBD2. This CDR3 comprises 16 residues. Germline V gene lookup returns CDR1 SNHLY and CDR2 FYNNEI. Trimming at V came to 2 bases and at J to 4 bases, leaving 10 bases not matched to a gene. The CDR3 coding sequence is TGTGCCAGCAGTGAACGGCTAGCGGCAATGGGAGAGACCCAGTACTTC. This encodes CASSERLAAMGETQYF.

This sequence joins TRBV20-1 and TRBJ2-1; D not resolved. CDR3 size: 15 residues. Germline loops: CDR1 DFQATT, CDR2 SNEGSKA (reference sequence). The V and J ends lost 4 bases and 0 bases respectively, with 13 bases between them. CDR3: CSANHLRSSYNEQFF. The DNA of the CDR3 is TGCAGTGCTAACCACCTCAGGAGCTCCTACAATGAGCAGTTCTTC.

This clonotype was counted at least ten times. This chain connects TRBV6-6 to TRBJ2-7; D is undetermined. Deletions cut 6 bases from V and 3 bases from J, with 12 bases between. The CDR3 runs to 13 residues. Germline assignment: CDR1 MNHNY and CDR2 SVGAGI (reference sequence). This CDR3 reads CASSRGPFYEQYF. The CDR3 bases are TGTGCCAGCAGCCGTGGGCCCTTCTACGAGCAGTACTTC.